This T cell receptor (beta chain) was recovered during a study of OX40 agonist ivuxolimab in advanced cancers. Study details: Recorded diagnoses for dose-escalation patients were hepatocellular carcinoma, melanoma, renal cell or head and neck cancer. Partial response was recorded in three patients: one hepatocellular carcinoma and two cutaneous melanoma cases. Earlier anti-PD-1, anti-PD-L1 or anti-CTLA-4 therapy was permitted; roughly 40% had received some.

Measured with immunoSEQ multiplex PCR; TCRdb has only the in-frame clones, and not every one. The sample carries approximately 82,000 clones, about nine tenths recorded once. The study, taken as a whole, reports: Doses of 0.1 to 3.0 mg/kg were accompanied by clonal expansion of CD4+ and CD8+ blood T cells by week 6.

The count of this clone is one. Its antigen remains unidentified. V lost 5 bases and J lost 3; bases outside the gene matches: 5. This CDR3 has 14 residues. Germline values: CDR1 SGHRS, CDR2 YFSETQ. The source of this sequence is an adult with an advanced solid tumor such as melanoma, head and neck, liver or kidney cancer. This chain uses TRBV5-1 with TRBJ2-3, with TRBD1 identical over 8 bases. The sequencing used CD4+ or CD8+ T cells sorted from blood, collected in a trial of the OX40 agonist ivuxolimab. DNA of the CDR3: TGCGCCAGCAGGACGGGACAGGTGACAGATACGCAGTATTTT. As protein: CASRTGQVTDTQYF.